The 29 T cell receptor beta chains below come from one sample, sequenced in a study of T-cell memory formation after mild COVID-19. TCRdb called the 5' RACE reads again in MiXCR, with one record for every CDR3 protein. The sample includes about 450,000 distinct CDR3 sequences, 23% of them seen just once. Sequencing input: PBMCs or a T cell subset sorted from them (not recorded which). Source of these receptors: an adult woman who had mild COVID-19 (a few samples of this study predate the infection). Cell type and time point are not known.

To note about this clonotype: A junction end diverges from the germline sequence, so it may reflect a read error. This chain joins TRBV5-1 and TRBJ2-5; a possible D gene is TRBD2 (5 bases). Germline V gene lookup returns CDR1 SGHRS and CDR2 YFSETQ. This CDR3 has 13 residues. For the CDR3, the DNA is TGCGCCAGCAGTCCGGAGGTTGGTCTCGCTCGCGTCTTC. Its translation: CASSPEVGLARVF.

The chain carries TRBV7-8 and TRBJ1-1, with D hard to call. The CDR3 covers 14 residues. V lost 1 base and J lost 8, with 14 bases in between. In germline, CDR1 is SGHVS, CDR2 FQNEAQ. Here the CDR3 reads CASSLVLSGEEAFF. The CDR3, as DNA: TGTGCCAGCAGCTTAGTATTAAGCGGGGAGGAAGCTTTCTTT. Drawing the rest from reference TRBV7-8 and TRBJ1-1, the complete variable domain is GAGVSQSPRYKVAKRGQDVALRCDPISGHVSLFWYQQALGQGPEFLTYFQNEAQLDKSGLPSDRFFAERPEGSVSTLKIQRTQQEDSAVYLCASSLVLSGEEAFFGQGTRLTVV.

The CDR3 DNA is TGTGCCATCAGAACTCCGGGACAAGGCACAGATACGCAGTATTTT. Translated: CAIRTPGQGTDTQYF. The rearrangement links TRBV10-3 to TRBJ2-3; D might be TRBD1 (6 bases). V was clipped by 6 bases and J by 1 base, with 14 bases between them. The CDR3 is 15 amino acids. Germline-derived CDR1 and CDR2 are ENHRY and SYGVKD.

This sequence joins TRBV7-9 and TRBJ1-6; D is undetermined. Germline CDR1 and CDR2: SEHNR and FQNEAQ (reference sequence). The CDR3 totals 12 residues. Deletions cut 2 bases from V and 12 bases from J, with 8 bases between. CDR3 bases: TGTGCCAGCAGCTTATCCACGGGACCCCTCCACTTT. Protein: CASSLSTGPLHF.

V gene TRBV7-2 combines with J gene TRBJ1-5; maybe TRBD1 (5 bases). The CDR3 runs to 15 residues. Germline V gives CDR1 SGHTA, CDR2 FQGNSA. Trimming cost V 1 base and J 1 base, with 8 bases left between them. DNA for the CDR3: TGTGCCAGCAGCTTAGGGGGGTCCAGCAATCAGCCCCAGCATTTT. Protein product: CASSLGGSSNQPQHF. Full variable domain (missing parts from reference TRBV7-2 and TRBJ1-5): GAGVSQSPSNKVTEKGKDVELRCDPISGHTALYWYRQSLGQGLEFLIYFQGNSAPDKSGLPSDRFSAERTGGSVSTLTIQRTQQEDSAVYLCASSLGGSSNQPQHFGDGTRLSIL.

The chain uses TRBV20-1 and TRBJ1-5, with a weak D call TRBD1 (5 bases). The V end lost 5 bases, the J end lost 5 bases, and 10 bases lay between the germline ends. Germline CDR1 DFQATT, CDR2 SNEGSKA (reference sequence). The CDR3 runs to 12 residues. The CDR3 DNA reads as TGCAGTGCTGAGGACACCGATCAGCCCCAGCATTTT. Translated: CSAEDTDQPQHF.

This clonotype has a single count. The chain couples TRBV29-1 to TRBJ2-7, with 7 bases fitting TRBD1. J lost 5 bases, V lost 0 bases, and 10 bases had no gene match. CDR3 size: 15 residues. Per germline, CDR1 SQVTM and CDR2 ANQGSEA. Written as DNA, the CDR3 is TGCAGCGTTGAAGATCGGGGCAGGGGGATCCACGAGCAGTACTTC. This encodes CSVEDRGRGIHEQYF.

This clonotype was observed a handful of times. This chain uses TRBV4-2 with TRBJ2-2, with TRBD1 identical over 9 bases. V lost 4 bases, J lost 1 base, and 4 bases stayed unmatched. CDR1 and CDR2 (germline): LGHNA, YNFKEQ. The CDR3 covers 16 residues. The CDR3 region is CASSPGQGRNTGELFF. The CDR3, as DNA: TGTGCCAGCAGCCCTGGACAGGGGAGGAACACCGGGGAGCTGTTTTTT.

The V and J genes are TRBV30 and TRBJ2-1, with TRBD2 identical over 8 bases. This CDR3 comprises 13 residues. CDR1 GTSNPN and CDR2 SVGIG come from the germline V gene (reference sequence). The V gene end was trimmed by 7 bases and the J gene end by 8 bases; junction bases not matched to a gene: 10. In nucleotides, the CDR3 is TGTGCCTCCCCGGGACTAGGAGTCTATGAGCAGTTCTTC. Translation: CASPGLGVYEQFF.

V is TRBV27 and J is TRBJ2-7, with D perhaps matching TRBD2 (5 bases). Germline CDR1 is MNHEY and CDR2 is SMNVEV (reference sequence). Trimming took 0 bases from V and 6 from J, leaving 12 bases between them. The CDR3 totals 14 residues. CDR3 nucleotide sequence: TGTGCCAGCAGTTTATCCCGCACTAGTTCCGAGCAGTACTTC. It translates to CASSLSRTSSEQYF.

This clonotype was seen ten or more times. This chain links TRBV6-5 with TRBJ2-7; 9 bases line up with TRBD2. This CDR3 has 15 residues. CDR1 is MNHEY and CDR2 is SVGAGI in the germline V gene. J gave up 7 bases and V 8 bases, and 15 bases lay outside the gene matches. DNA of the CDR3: TGTGCCAGCGGAATTCTAGCGGGATCTATGCGGGAGCAGTACTTC. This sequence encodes CASGILAGSMREQYF.

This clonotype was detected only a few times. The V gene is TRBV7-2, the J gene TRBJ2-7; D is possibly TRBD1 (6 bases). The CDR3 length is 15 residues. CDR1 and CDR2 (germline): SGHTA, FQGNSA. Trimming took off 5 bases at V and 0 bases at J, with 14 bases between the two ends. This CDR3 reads CASSLDSSSSYEQYF. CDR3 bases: TGTGCCAGCAGCCTGGACAGCTCGAGCTCCTACGAGCAGTACTTC.

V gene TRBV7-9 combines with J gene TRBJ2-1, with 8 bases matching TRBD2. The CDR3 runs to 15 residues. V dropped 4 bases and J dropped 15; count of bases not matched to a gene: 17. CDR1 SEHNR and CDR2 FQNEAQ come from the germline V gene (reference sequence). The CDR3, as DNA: TGTGCCAGCAGCTCCACTTTTCGGGTGACTAGCGCACGGTTCTTC. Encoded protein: CASSSTFRVTSARFF.

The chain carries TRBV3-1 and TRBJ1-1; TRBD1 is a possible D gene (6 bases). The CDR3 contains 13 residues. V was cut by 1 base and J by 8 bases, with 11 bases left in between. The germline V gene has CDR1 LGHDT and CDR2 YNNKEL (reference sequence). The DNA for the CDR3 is TGTGCCAGCAGCCAAGTGAGGGGGTGGGAAGCTTTCTTT. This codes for CASSQVRGWEAFF.

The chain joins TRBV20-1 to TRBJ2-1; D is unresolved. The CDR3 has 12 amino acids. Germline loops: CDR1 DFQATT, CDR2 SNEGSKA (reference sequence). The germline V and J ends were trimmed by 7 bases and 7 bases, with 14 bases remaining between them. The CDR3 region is CSGEHLDNEQFF. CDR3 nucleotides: TGCAGTGGCGAACATTTGGATAATGAGCAGTTCTTC.

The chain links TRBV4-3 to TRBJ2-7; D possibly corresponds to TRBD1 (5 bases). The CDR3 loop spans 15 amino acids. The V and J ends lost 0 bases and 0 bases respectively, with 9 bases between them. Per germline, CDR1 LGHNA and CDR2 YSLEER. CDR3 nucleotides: TGCGCCAGCAGCCAAGATTCTACAGGCTCCTACGAGCAGTACTTC. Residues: CASSQDSTGSYEQYF.

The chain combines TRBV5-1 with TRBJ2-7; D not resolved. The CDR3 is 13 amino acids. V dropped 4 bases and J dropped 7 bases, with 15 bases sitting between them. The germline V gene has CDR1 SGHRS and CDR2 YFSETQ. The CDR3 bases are TGCGCCAGCAGCCTGCCAGATTCCGCGGAGCAGTACTTC. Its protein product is CASSLPDSAEQYF.

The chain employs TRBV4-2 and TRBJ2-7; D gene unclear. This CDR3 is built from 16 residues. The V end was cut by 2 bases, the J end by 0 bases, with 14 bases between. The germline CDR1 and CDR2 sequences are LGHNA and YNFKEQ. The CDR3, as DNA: TGTGCCAGCAGCCAAACCTCCGGGTCCTACTCCTACGAGCAGTACTTC. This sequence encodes CASSQTSGSYSYEQYF.

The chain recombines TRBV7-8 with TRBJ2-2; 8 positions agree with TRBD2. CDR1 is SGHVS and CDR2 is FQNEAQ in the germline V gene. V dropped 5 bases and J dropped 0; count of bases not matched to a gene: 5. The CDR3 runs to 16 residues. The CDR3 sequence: CASSPREGSNTGELFF. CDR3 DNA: TGTGCCAGCAGCCCCCGGGAGGGCTCGAACACCGGGGAGCTGTTTTTT.

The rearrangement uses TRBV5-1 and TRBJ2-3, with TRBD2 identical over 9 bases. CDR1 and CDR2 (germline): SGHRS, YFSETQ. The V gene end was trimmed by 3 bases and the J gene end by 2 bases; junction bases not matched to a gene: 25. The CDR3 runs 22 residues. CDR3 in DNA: TGCGCCAGCAGCTGGATCGCCGGGACTAGCAACCAATTTGGGTCGGCCACAGATACGCAGTATTTT. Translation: CASSWIAGTSNQFGSATDTQYF.

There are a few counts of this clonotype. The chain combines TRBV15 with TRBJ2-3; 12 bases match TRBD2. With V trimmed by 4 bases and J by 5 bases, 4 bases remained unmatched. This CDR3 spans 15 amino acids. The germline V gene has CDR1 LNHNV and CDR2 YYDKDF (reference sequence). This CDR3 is CATSKTSGRLDTQYF. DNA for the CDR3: TGTGCCACCAGCAAGACTAGCGGGAGATTAGATACGCAGTATTTT.

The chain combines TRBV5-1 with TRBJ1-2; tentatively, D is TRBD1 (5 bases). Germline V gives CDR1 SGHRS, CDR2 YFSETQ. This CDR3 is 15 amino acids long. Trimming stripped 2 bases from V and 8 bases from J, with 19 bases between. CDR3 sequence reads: CASSFVQTDRDGYTF. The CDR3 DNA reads TGCGCCAGCAGCTTTGTTCAGACCGATCGGGACGGCTACACCTTC.

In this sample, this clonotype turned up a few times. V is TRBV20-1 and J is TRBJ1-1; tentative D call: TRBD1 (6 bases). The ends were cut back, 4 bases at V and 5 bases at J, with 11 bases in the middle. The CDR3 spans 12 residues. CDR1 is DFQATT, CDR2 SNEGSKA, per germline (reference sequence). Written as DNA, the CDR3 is TGCAGTGCTAAAAAGGGGGGAACTGAAGCTTTCTTT. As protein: CSAKKGGTEAFF.

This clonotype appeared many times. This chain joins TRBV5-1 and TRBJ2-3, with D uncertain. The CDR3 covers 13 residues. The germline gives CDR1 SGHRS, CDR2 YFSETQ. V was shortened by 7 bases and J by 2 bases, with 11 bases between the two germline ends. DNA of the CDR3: TGCGCCAGCGGTGAAATAGCCACAGATACGCAGTATTTT. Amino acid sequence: CASGEIATDTQYF. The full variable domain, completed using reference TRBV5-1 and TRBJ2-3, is KAGVTQTPRYLIKTRGQQVTLSCSPISGHRSVSWYQQTPGQGLQFLFEYFSETQRNKGNFPGRFSGRQFSNSRSEMNVSTLELGDSALYLCASGEIATDTQYFGPGTRLTVL.

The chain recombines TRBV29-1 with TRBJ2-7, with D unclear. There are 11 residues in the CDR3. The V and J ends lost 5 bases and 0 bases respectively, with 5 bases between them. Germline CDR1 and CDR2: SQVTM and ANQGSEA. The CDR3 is CSVRVSYEQYF. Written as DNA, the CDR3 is TGCAGCGTTAGGGTCTCCTACGAGCAGTACTTC.

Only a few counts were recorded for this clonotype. CDR3 region: CATSDQGIVNEQFF. The CDR3 nucleotides are TGTGCCACCAGTGATCAGGGGATTGTTAATGAGCAGTTCTTC. This chain connects TRBV24-1 to TRBJ2-1; D is perhaps TRBD1 (6 bases). This CDR3 has 14 residues. The V gene's germline CDR1 is KGHDR and CDR2 SFDVKD. Trimming shortened V by 3 bases and J by 7 bases, and 12 bases separated the two germline ends.

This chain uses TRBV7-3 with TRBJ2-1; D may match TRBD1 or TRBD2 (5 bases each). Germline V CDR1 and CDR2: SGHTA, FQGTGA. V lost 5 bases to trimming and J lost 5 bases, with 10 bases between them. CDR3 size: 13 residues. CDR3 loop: CASSLGPNNEQFF. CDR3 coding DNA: TGTGCCAGCAGCCTGGGACCAAACAATGAGCAGTTCTTC.

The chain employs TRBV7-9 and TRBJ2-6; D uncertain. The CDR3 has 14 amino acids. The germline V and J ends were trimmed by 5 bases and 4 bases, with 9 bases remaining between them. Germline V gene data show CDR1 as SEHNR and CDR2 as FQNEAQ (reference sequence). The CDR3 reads CASSHPAGANVLTF. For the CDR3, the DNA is TGTGCCAGCAGCCATCCAGCAGGGGCCAACGTCCTGACTTTC.

The CDR3 sequence is CASIAGGLSFEQYF. The CDR3 bases are TGTGCCAGCATCGCGGGGGGGCTATCTTTCGAGCAGTACTTC. V is TRBV6-2 or TRBV6-3 and J is TRBJ2-7; 9 bases fit TRBD2. The trim removed 7 bases at V and 6 bases at J, leaving 10 bases unmatched. The CDR3 contains 14 residues. Per germline, CDR1 MNHEY and CDR2 SVGEGT.